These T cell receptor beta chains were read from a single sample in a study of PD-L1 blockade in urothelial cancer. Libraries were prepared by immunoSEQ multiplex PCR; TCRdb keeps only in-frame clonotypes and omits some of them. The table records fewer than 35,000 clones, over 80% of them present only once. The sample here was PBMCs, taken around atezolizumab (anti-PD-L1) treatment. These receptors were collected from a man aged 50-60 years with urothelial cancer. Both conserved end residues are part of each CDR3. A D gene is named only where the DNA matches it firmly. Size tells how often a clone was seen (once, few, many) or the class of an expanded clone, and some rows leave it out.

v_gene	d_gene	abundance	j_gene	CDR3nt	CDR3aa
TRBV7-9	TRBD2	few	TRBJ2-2	TGTGCCAGCAGCTTAGTAGCGGGAGACACCGGGGAGCTGTTTTTT	CASSLVAGDTGELFF
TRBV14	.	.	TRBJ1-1	TGTGCCAGCAGCCCAGGACAGCGGGAGACTATGAACACTGAAGCTTTCTTT	CASSPGQRETMNTEAFF
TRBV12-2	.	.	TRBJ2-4	TGTGCAAGTCGCCCCCACCCCACCACTAGCGGGAGGGCTCAAAACATTCAGTACTTC	CASRPHPTTSGRAQNIQYF
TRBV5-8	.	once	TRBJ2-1	TGTGCCAGCAGCTTGGGGGAGAGCTCCTACAATGAGCAGTTCTTC	CASSLGESSYNEQFF
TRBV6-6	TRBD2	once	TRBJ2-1	TGTGCCAGCCTCCTAGCGGGGACCTCCTACAATGAGCAGTTCTTC	CASLLAGTSYNEQFF
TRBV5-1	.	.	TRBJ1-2	TGCGCCAGCAGCGCGACAAGGATGAACTATGGCTACACCTTC	CASSATRMNYGYTF
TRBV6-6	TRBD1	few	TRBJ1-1	TGTGCCAGCAGTTACGGGACAGAGGCCACTGAAGCTTTCTTT	CASSYGTEATEAFF
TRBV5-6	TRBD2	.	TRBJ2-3	TGTGCCAGCAGCCCATCGACTAGCGGGAGACCGGATACGCAGTATTTT	CASSPSTSGRPDTQYF
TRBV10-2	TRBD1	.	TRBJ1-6	TGCGCCAGCAGCGTGAAGGGGGGACAGGGAAGTCTATCACCCCTCCACTTT	CASSVKGGQGSLSPLHF
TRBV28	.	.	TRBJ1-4	TGTGCCAGCAGTTTAGGGGCGGCGGCTAATGAAAAACTGTTTTTT	CASSLGAAANEKLFF
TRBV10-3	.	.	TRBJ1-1	TGTGCCATCAGGCTAAACAGGGAAGGAACTGAAGCTTTCTTT	CAIRLNREGTEAFF
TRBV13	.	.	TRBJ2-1	TGTGCCAGCAGCGCTCAGGACTCCCGGGCGCAGTTCTTC	CASSAQDSRAQFF
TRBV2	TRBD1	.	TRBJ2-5	TGTGCCAGCAGTCCGCGGACAGGGTCAGAGACCCAGTACTTC	CASSPRTGSETQYF
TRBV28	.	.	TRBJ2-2	TGTGCCAGCAGTTTGGTACCTGGCGGGTCCGGGGAGCTGTTTTTT	CASSLVPGGSGELFF
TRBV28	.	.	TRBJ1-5	TGTGCCAGCAGAACAGGGTTATTCAATCAGCCCCAGCATTTT	CASRTGLFNQPQHF
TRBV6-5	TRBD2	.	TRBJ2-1	TGTGCCAGCAGTTCGAATAGCGGGAATGAGCAGTTCTTC	CASSSNSGNEQFF
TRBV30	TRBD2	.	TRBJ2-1	TGTGCCTGGAGCGAGGGACTAGCGGTATTTGAGCAGTTCTTC	CAWSEGLAVFEQFF
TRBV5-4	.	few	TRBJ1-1	TGTGCCAGCAGCTTCCGCGGGGGCACTGAAGCTTTCTTT	CASSFRGGTEAFF
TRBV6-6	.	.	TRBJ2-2	TGTGCCAGCAGTTACTCTCTTGGCCCCGGGGAGCTGTTTTTT	CASSYSLGPGELFF
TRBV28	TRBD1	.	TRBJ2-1	TGTGCCGCCGGGACAGATTACAATGAGCAGTTCTTC	CAAGTDYNEQFF
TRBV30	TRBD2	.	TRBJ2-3	TGTGCCTGGAGTGTACGTGGGGGGGTTGCCACAGATACGCAGTATTTT	CAWSVRGGVATDTQYF
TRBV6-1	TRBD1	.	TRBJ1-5	TGTGCCAGCAGTGGGCCCGGGACAGGGGGTGGTCAGCCCCAGCATTTT	CASSGPGTGGGQPQHF
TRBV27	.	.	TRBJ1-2	TGTGCCTCGGGAGGGGTGGCGGCAGGTGCCTATGGCTACACCTTC	CASGGVAAGAYGYTF
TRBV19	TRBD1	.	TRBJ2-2	TGTGCCAGTAAGAAGGGACAGGGTATCGGGGAGCTGTTTTTT	CASKKGQGIGELFF
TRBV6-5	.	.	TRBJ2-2	TGTGCCAGCACCCGGGGTAGCTCTGGCCCCGGGGAGCTGTTTTTT	CASTRGSSGPGELFF
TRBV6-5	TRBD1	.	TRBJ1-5	TGTGCCAGCAGACAGGGGGGCAATCAGCCCCAGCATTTT	CASRQGGNQPQHF
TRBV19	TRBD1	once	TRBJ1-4	TGTGCCAGTTCCGGGACAGGGGAGGGAAAACTGTTTTTT	CASSGTGEGKLFF
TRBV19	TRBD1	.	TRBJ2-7	TGTGCCAGTAGTCCAACAGGGGGCGGCGAGCAGTACTTC	CASSPTGGGEQYF
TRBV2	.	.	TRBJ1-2	TGTGCCAGCACCCACAGCCATAACTATGGCTACACCTTC	CASTHSHNYGYTF
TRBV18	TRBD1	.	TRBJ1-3	TGTGCCAGCTCACCCCGGGGACAGGGCTCGGCTGGAAACACCATATATTTT	CASSPRGQGSAGNTIYF
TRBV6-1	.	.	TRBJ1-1	TGTGCCAGCAGCCCAACCGGCGGCTGGGTCACTGAAGCTTTCTTT	CASSPTGGWVTEAFF
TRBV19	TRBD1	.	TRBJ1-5	TGTGCCAGTAAGGACAGGGCCAATCAGCCCCAGCATTTT	CASKDRANQPQHF
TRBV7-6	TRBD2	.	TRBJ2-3	TGTGCCAGCAGCACCGGACTAGCGGGGGAGAGCACAGATACGCAGTATTTT	CASSTGLAGESTDTQYF
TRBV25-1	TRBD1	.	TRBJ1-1	TGTGCCAGCAGTGGGGACAGTTGGGGCACTGAAGCTTTCTTT	CASSGDSWGTEAFF
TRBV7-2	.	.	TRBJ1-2	TGTGCCAGCACCGCCGGTATTACTAACTATGGCTACACCTTC	CASTAGITNYGYTF
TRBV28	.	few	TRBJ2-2	TGTGCCAGCAGTTTAACCGGGACACTTTTCACCGGGGAGCTGTTTTTT	CASSLTGTLFTGELFF
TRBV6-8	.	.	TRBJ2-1	TGTGCCAGCAGTTACCCTGACTGGAGCGGGCCCTCCTACAATGAGCAGTTCTTC	CASSYPDWSGPSYNEQFF
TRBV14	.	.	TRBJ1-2	TGTGCCAGCAGCCAAGGAGTCACCCTTCTGGACTATGGCTACACCTTC	CASSQGVTLLDYGYTF
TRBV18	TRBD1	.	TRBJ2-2	TGTGCCAGCTCACCCCAGGGACAGCGGAACACCGGGGAGCTGTTTTTT	CASSPQGQRNTGELFF
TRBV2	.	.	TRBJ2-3	TGTGCCAGCTACGGGTTAAATACAGATACGCAGTATTTT	CASYGLNTDTQYF
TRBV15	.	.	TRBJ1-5	TGTGCCACCAGCACCACCGGAGTTGTGACGCCCCAGCATTTT	CATSTTGVVTPQHF
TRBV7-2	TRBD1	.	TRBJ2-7	TGTGCCAGCAGCCTAAATTCCGGGACAGGATTCGAGCAGTACTTC	CASSLNSGTGFEQYF